What follows are 22 T cell receptor beta chains derived from one specimen sequenced in a study of regulatory T cells in long-lasting Graves disease. With iRepertoire HTBI primers and Arm-PCR of CDR3 regions, TCR beta libraries were built. Each CDR3 protein gets one entry after TCRdb re-called the multiplex PCR reads with MiXCR. Of 700,000 or so distinct CDR3 sequences detected, 25% to 30% appear once; the ten largest clones hold roughly 41%. The time point denotes: persistent/refractory GD, antithyroid drugs over 5 years with positive TRAb. Following extraction of RNA from PBMCs, that RNA was used to make the TCR library. The sample consisted of peripheral blood mononuclear cells (PBMCs), taken when the disease was refractory, from a patient treated with antithyroid drugs. These receptors came from a female donor with Graves disease.

This clonotype has only one observation. CDR3 amino acids: CASSDSPRLYGYTF. In DNA form, the CDR3 reads TGTGCCAGCAGTGACTCGCCGAGACTCTATGGCTACACCTTC. The chain has TRBV6-4 and TRBJ1-2; D remains unclear. Germline V gives CDR1 MRHNA, CDR2 SNTAGT. The length of the CDR3 is 14 residues. Trimming took 0 bases from V and 4 from J, leaving 9 bases between them.

The J gene is TRBJ1-1, the V gene TRBV20-1; D not resolved. The ends were cut back, 3 bases at V and 3 bases at J, with 14 bases in the middle. From germline, CDR1 is DFQATT and CDR2 SNEGSKA (reference sequence). This CDR3 has 14 amino acids. The DNA of the CDR3 is TGCAGTGCTAGTGGTTTTACTGGGGACACTGAAGCTTTCTTT. Translating gives CSASGFTGDTEAFF.

This clonotype has only one observation. V is TRBV25-1 and J is TRBJ1-5, with D perhaps matching TRBD1 (6 bases). CDR1 and CDR2 (germline): MGHDK, SYGVNS. Deletions cut 5 bases from V and 3 bases from J, with 14 bases between. This CDR3 region has 15 residues. The CDR3 protein is CASSPDRGINQPQHF. The CDR3, as DNA: TGTGCCAGCAGTCCGGACAGAGGCATCAATCAGCCCCAGCATTTT.

The chain joins TRBV6-2 or TRBV6-3 to TRBJ1-1; 7 nucleotides agree with TRBD1. The CDR3 extends over 17 amino acids. V gave up 5 bases and J gave up 4 bases; unmatched junction bases: 16. Germline CDR1 MNHEY, CDR2 SVGEGT. CDR3 sequence: CASSELSGGGPRTEAFF. The CDR3 DNA is TGTGCCAGCAGTGAACTGTCAGGGGGAGGCCCACGCACTGAAGCTTTCTTT.

This clonotype has just a few counts. The CDR3 loop reads CAGDSSGANVLTF. The CDR3 DNA reads TGTGCCGGCGACAGCTCTGGGGCCAACGTCCTGACTTTC. V is TRBV30 and J is TRBJ2-6, with D possibly being TRBD1 (5 bases). CDR3 length equals 13 residues. V was clipped by 8 bases and J by 0 bases, with 8 bases between them. The germline CDR1 and CDR2 sequences are GTSNPN and SVGIG (reference sequence).

The chain is built from TRBV28 and TRBJ1-1; 9 bases are shared with TRBD1. This CDR3 spans 15 amino acids. V lost 6 bases and J lost 4; bases outside the gene matches: 9. CDR1 is MDHEN and CDR2 is SYDVKM in the germline V gene. As DNA, the CDR3 is TGTGCCAGCAGCCGAGACAGGGGGTTGAGCACTGAAGCTTTCTTT. Residues: CASSRDRGLSTEAFF. Variable domain in full (rest from reference TRBV28 and TRBJ1-1): DVKVTQSSRYLVKRTGEKVFLECVQDMDHENMFWYRQDPGLGLRLIYFSYDVKMKEKGDIPEGYSVSREKKERFSLILESASTNQTSMYLCASSRDRGLSTEAFFGQGTRLTVV.

This clonotype was counted a few times. This rearrangement joins TRBV29-1 to TRBJ1-1, with D hard to call. The germline V and J ends were trimmed by 6 bases and 0 bases, with 11 bases remaining between them. The CDR3 spans 13 residues. CDR1 is SQVTM, CDR2 ANQGSEA, per germline. The CDR3 is CSVYTDMNTEAFF. As DNA, the CDR3 is TGCAGCGTCTACACCGATATGAACACTGAAGCTTTCTTT.

The chain couples TRBV20-1 to TRBJ2-5, with D unresolved. The CDR3 covers 13 residues. Germline V gene sequence: CDR1 DFQATT, CDR2 SNEGSKA (reference sequence). Trimming pared 2 bases from V and 4 bases from J, leaving 11 bases between. CDR3 in amino acids: CSARKTLGETQYF. The CDR3, as DNA: TGCAGTGCTAGAAAGACATTGGGAGAGACCCAGTACTTC.

This clonotype was detected only a few times. The chain combines TRBV10-2 with TRBJ1-2, with 8 bases matching TRBD1. Germline CDR1 and CDR2: WSHSY and SAAADI. V shed 6 bases, J shed 4 bases, and the junction held 4 bases outside the gene matches. This CDR3 contains 13 residues. CDR3 sequence: CASSIDRGYGYTF. For the CDR3, the DNA is TGCGCCAGCAGCATAGACAGGGGCTATGGCTACACCTTC.

The genes are TRBV12-3 or TRBV12-4 and TRBJ1-1; TRBD1 agrees at 8 bases. J lost 7 bases, V lost 6 bases, and 10 bases had no gene match. The CDR3 spans 14 residues. DNA for the CDR3: TGTGCCAGCAGCCCCGGGACAGGCGCATATGAAGCTTTCTTT. It codes for CASSPGTGAYEAFF.

This clonotype was observed a few times. The rearrangement joins TRBV11-2 to TRBJ1-4; TRBD1 aligns across 7 bases. The J segment lost 0 bases and the V segment lost 1 base, leaving 5 bases of the junction unmatched. The CDR3 consists of 17 residues. The germline V gene has CDR1 SGHAT and CDR2 FQNNGV. The CDR3 DNA follows: TGTGCCAGCAGCTTAGGCAGGGGGACAGCAACTAATGAAAAACTGTTTTTT. Protein sequence: CASSLGRGTATNEKLFF.

Only a few counts were recorded for this clonotype. The chain has TRBV12-3 or TRBV12-4 and TRBJ2-7; tentatively, D is TRBD1 (5 bases). The V and J ends lost 9 bases and 5 bases respectively, with 20 bases between them. This CDR3 comprises 14 residues. The CDR3 nucleotides read TGTGCCAGTGGAAACCTGACAGTGGCCGACGAGCAGTACTTC. It yields the protein CASGNLTVADEQYF.

This clonotype was seen a few times. The chain joins TRBV2 to TRBJ1-5; D gene ambiguous. This CDR3 contains 15 residues. V lost 6 bases and J lost 0, with 12 bases in between. Germline CDR1 is SNHLY and CDR2 is FYNNEI. CDR3 DNA sequence: TGTGCCAGCAGACCAGGAAGCTATAGCAATCAGCCCCAGCATTTT. The encoded protein is CASRPGSYSNQPQHF.

This clonotype was recorded a few times. The V call is TRBV5-1, the J call TRBJ1-1; D is ambiguous. This CDR3 spans 15 amino acids. CDR1 and CDR2 (germline): SGHRS, YFSETQ. The ends were cut back, 4 bases at V and 1 base at J, with 14 bases in the middle. The CDR3 region is CASSIDSQKNTEAFF. DNA for the CDR3: TGCGCCAGCAGCATCGATTCACAGAAGAACACTGAAGCTTTCTTT.

V and J are TRBV13 and TRBJ2-2; D is perhaps TRBD1 (5 bases). This CDR3 has 14 residues. Germline V CDR1 and CDR2: PRHDT, FYEKMQ (reference sequence). V was clipped by 6 bases and J by 6 bases, with 14 bases between them. CDR3 nucleotide sequence: TGTGCCAGCAGATTACTCCAGGGTTCCGGGGAGCTGTTTTTT. Translating gives CASRLLQGSGELFF.

The V call is TRBV12-3 or TRBV12-4, the J call TRBJ1-5; 8 bases agree with TRBD1. The CDR3 loop spans 14 amino acids. Trimming at V came to 7 bases and at J to 6 bases, leaving 8 bases not matched to a gene. The CDR3 loop is CASTSQGAGQPQHF. CDR3 in DNA: TGTGCCAGCACCTCTCAGGGGGCGGGTCAGCCCCAGCATTTT.

The chain has TRBV4-1 and TRBJ2-7; 8 bases are shared with TRBD1. The V gene's germline CDR1 is MGHRA and CDR2 YSYEKL. The CDR3 runs 13 residues. The J segment lost 6 bases and the V segment lost 2 bases, leaving 3 bases of the junction unmatched. Here the CDR3 reads CASSQPTGGEQYF. DNA of the CDR3: TGCGCCAGCAGCCAACCAACAGGGGGCGAGCAGTACTTC.

This clonotype was observed at least ten times. This chain joins TRBV28 and TRBJ2-5; a possible D gene is TRBD1 (6 bases). V dropped 6 bases and J dropped 2 bases, with 16 bases sitting between them. Germline values: CDR1 MDHEN, CDR2 SYDVKM. This CDR3 has 15 amino acids. DNA for the CDR3: TGTGCCAGCAGCGGGCTCCGGGACACACAAGAGACCCAGTACTTC. Amino acids: CASSGLRDTQETQYF.

The chain employs TRBV7-2 and TRBJ1-2; tentatively, D is TRBD1 (5 bases). This CDR3 contains 14 residues. CDR1 and CDR2 (germline): SGHTA, FQGNSA. V was cut by 5 bases and J by 0 bases, with 10 bases left in between. CDR3 loop: CASSRTSANYGYTF. CDR3 nucleotide sequence: TGTGCCAGCAGCCGGACATCCGCTAACTATGGCTACACCTTC.

There are a few counts of this clonotype. The chain recombines TRBV20-1 with TRBJ1-6; TRBD1 is a possible D gene (5 bases). With 0 bases removed from V and 11 bases from J, the gap between germline ends came to 23 bases. Germline V CDR1 and CDR2: DFQATT, SNEGSKA (reference sequence). The CDR3 has 17 residues. The CDR3 loop is CSARDPGDGRSGAPLHF. The CDR3 nucleotides are TGCAGTGCTAGAGATCCGGGGGACGGTAGAAGTGGTGCACCCCTCCACTTT.

DNA for the CDR3: TGTGCCAGCAGCTTACGACGGGCCGCGTCCTACAATGAGCAGTTCTTC. It yields the protein CASSLRRAASYNEQFF. The V and J genes are TRBV5-5 and TRBJ2-1; D ambiguous. Germline CDR1 SGHKS, CDR2 YYEKEE (reference sequence). V gave up 2 bases and J gave up 1 base, with 13 bases separating them. The CDR3 length is 16 residues. The full variable domain, rest sourced from reference TRBV5-5 and TRBJ2-1, is DAGVTQSPTHLIKTRGQQVTLRCSPISGHKSVSWYQQVLGQGPQFIFQYYEKEERGRGNFPDRFSARQFPNYSSELNVNALLLGDSALYLCASSLRRAASYNEQFFGPGTRLTVL.

This clonotype was found a few times. The V call is TRBV3-1, the J call TRBJ2-7; 10 positions agree with TRBD2. CDR3 length: 15 amino acids. The germline CDR1 and CDR2 sequences are LGHDT and YNNKEL (reference sequence). With V trimmed by 1 base and J by 6 bases, 6 bases remained unmatched. The CDR3 is CASSQVASGRTEQYF. CDR3 DNA: TGTGCCAGCAGCCAAGTAGCTAGCGGGAGAACCGAGCAGTACTTC.